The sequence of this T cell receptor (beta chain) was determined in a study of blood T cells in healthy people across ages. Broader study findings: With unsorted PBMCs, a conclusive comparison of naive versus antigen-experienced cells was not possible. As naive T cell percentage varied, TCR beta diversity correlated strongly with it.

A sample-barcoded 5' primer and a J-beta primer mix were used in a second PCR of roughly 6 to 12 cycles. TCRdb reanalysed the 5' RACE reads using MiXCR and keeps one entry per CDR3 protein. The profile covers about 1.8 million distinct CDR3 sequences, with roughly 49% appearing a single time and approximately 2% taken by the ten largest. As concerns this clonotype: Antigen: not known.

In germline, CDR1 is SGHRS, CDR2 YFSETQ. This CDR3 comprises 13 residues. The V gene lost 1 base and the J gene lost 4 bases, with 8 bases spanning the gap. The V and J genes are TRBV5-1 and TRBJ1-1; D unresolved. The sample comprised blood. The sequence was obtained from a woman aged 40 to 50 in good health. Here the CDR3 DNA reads TGCGCCAGCAGCTTGTGGGCAGGCACTGAAGCTTTCTTT. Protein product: CASSLWAGTEAFF. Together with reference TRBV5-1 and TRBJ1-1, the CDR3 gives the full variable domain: KAGVTQTPRYLIKTRGQQVTLSCSPISGHRSVSWYQQTPGQGLQFLFEYFSETQRNKGNFPGRFSGRQFSNSRSEMNVSTLELGDSALYLCASSLWAGTEAFFGQGTRLTVV.